This T cell receptor beta chain was found in a study of vaccination effects on CD4 cells after COVID-19. Only in-frame clones appear in the TCRdb table, and some are missing; sequencing was by immunoSEQ multiplex PCR. The table has about 41,000 clones, 70% seen once; the top ten hold about 26%. Under the ViraFEST assay, PBMC were stimulated with viral peptide pools so that antigen-specific CD4+ T cells expanded. Sequencing was performed afterwards. Once cultured for roughly nine days, the cells underwent separation to obtain CD4+ T cells. According to the study, vaccine recipients showed no prior SARS-CoV-2 infection and negative nucleocapsid antibodies. This clone was detected a few times. Antigen specificity is unknown. Other nucleotide sequences from this sample produce the same CDR3. Trimming shortened V by 4 bases and J by 3 bases, and 2 bases separated the two germline ends. The CDR3 length is 11 residues. CDR1 and CDR2 (germline): SGHTA, FQGNSA.

This specimen consisted of CD4+ T cells from PBMCs cultured with HCoV-OC43 spike peptides, obtained before COVID-19 vaccination. Subset described: HCoV-OC43 spike overlapping peptide pool stimulation. The receptor comes from a human donor who received a COVID-19 vaccine. This sequence joins TRBV7-2 and TRBJ2-3; D not certain. The CDR3: CASSYTDTQYF. Here the CDR3 DNA reads TGTGCCAGCAGCTATACAGATACGCAGTATTTT.